The clone carrying this T cell receptor (beta chain) was seen only a few times. The data were taken from a study of T-cell reconstitution after alpha-beta-depleted transplantation in children. Unique molecular identifiers were incorporated into the prepared TCRbeta library. One entry per CDR3 protein, called by TCRdb with MiXCR from the PCR reads. In the table there are around 380,000 distinct CDR3 sequences, about 11% of which are singletons. Germline V gene data show CDR1 as SGHTA and CDR2 as FQGNSA. This CDR3 has 14 residues. Trimming took 2 bases from V and 5 from J; bases not matched to a gene: 4.

The sample was PBMCs from the stem cell graft donor, taken from the stem cell graft. This receptor was identified in a human donor who donated a stem cell graft to a child with acute myeloid leukemia. The chain has TRBV7-2 and TRBJ2-7; 9 bases map to TRBD2. The CDR3 DNA reads TGTGCCAGCAGCTTATCAGCTAGCGGGAACGAGCAGTACTTC. Its translation is CASSLSASGNEQYF.